The 15 T cell receptor beta chains below were found in one sample sequenced in a study of T cell responses to AZD1222 COVID-19 vaccine. Profiling relied on immunoSEQ multiplex PCR, and the TCRdb table lists in-frame clones only, not all of them. The sample includes 120,000 or so clones, approximately 92% of them seen just once. Here the sequenced sample was peripheral blood, taken 28 days after the second dose of the MenACWY control vaccine. Source of these receptors: an adult who received the MenACWY meningococcal vaccine as a control.

The genes are TRBV12-3 or TRBV12-4 and TRBJ2-1; D gene uncertain. Trimming removed 5 bases from V and 7 bases from J, with 12 bases in between. This CDR3 is built from 13 residues. CDR3 sequence reads: CASSIQKANEQFF. Here the CDR3 DNA reads TGTGCCAGCAGTATTCAGAAGGCGAATGAGCAGTTCTTC.

This clone was observed a few times. The CDR3 region has the DNA TGCGCCAGCAGGTTTGAGGGTACGGTCCGGAGTCCCTCCTACGAGCAGTACTTC. Residues: CASRFEGTVRSPSYEQYF. J is TRBJ2-7 and V is TRBV5-1, with D tentatively TRBD2 (5 bases). Trimming removed 5 bases at V and 0 bases at J, with 24 bases between. This CDR3 has 18 residues. The germline V gene encodes CDR1 SGHRS and CDR2 YFSETQ.

The genes are TRBV7-8 and TRBJ1-6, with D perhaps TRBD1 (6 bases). This CDR3 is built from 18 residues. The V end lost 2 bases, the J end lost 0 bases, and 14 bases lay between the germline ends. CDR1 and CDR2 (germline): SGHVS, FQNEAQ. The CDR3 sequence: CASSLFGTPSSYNSPLHF. DNA of the CDR3: TGTGCCAGCAGCTTATTTGGGACACCGAGCTCCTATAATTCACCCCTCCACTTT.

The V and J genes are TRBV12-3 or TRBV12-4 and TRBJ2-7; D may match TRBD1 or TRBD2 (5 bases each). The CDR3 totals 13 residues. V shed 5 bases and J shed 3 bases, with 11 bases lying between them. CDR3 residues: CASSHLGDYEQYF. The CDR3 DNA is TGTGCCAGCAGTCATCTGGGGGACTACGAGCAGTACTTC.

V gene TRBV28 combines with J gene TRBJ1-2; 9 nucleotides agree with TRBD1. V trimming: 5 bases; J trimming: 2 bases; junction bases outside the gene matches: 3. The CDR3 is made up of 14 amino acids. Germline V lookup: CDR1 MDHEN, CDR2 SYDVKM. CDR3 nucleotide sequence: TGTGCCAGCAGTCCACAGGGGGCCAACTATGGCTACACCTTC. This gives the protein CASSPQGANYGYTF.

The chain employs TRBV18 and TRBJ1-1; D possibly corresponds to TRBD1 (6 bases). V was pared by 1 base and J by 2 bases, with 11 bases between. Germline assignment: CDR1 KGHSH and CDR2 LQKENI. The CDR3 spans 15 residues. The CDR3 is CASSPLGRGNTEAFF. CDR3 DNA sequence: TGTGCCAGCTCACCACTGGGCAGGGGAAACACTGAAGCTTTCTTT.

In nucleotides, the CDR3 is TGTGCCATCAGTGCTGGGAACACCGGGGAGCTGTTTTTT. It specifies CAISAGNTGELFF. The V and J genes are TRBV10-3 and TRBJ2-2; D is undetermined. The CDR3 contains 13 residues. Trimming left V 4 bases short and J 1 base short, with 4 bases between. Germline-derived CDR1 and CDR2 are ENHRY and SYGVKD.

V usage is TRBV5-1 and J usage is TRBJ2-1, with D possibly being TRBD2 (5 bases). This CDR3 contains 14 residues. CDR1 and CDR2 (germline): SGHRS, YFSETQ. V was cut by 3 bases and J by 9 bases, with 16 bases left in between. The CDR3 bases are TGCGCCAGCAGCTCGGACTCTTCCTATGGTGAGCAGTTCTTC. Encoded protein: CASSSDSSYGEQFF.

V is TRBV10-3 and J is TRBJ1-6; D ambiguous. V lost 8 bases to trimming and J lost 5 bases, with 10 bases between them. Germline V gene lookup returns CDR1 ENHRY and CDR2 SYGVKD. The CDR3 spans 13 residues. CDR3 loop: CAIGAANNSPLHF. CDR3 sequence (DNA): TGTGCCATCGGTGCGGCCAATAATTCACCCCTCCACTTT.

This chain links TRBV28 with TRBJ1-5; 9 bases agree with TRBD1. The CDR3 consists of 17 residues. Germline CDR1 reads MDHEN; CDR2 reads SYDVKM. Germline trimming cut 5 bases from V and 0 bases from J; bases unmatched to any gene: 8. Here the CDR3 reads CASSPRTGVLSNQPQHF. The CDR3 nucleotides are TGTGCCAGCAGTCCCAGGACAGGGGTCCTTAGCAATCAGCCCCAGCATTTT.

The V gene is TRBV4-3, the J gene TRBJ1-4; TRBD1 is a possible D gene (5 bases). The CDR3 spans 12 residues. CDR1 LGHNA and CDR2 YSLEER come from the germline V gene. The CDR3 here is CSFRAIGEKLFF. For the CDR3, the DNA is TGCTCCTTCAGGGCAATCGGAGAAAAACTGTTTTTT.

The V and J genes are TRBV20-1 and TRBJ1-2; no clear D gene. V lost 3 bases to trimming and J lost 5 bases, with 16 bases between them. CDR3 length: 14 residues. In germline, CDR1 is DFQATT, CDR2 SNEGSKA (reference sequence). CDR3 in DNA: TGCAGTGCTAGTCGTGCGGCAGTCGAGTATGGCTACACCTTC. Translating gives CSASRAAVEYGYTF.

J is TRBJ1-2 and V is TRBV3-1 (or the pseudogene TRBV3-2), with D unclear. The CDR3 sequence is 14 residues long. Germline-derived CDR1 and CDR2 are LGHDT and YNNKEL (reference sequence). With 0 bases removed from V and 4 bases from J, the gap between germline ends came to 9 bases. CDR3 residues: CASSQEGLSYGYTF. DNA of the CDR3: TGTGCCAGCAGCCAAGAAGGGCTGAGCTATGGCTACACCTTC.

This rearrangement joins TRBV5-1 to TRBJ1-4; 7 bases are a match to TRBD1. V lost 4 bases, J lost 6 bases, and 6 bases stayed unmatched. Per germline, CDR1 SGHRS and CDR2 YFSETQ. This CDR3 has 14 residues. The CDR3 DNA reads TGCGCCAGCAGCCAAAGGGGGCGCGATGAAAAACTGTTTTTT. This encodes CASSQRGRDEKLFF.

This clone has a single count. This chain joins TRBV3-1 (or the pseudogene TRBV3-2) and TRBJ1-4; D remains ambiguous. The CDR3 consists of 14 residues. CDR1 LGHDT and CDR2 YNNKEL come from the germline V gene (reference sequence). V was shortened by 2 bases and J by 2 bases, with 6 bases between the two germline ends. In nucleotides, the CDR3 is TGTGCCAGCAGCCAACTTGGCACTAATGAAAAACTGTTTTTT. This sequence encodes CASSQLGTNEKLFF.